This T cell receptor beta chain originates from a study of vaccination effects on CD4 cells after COVID-19. Notes on the study in general: Small numbers of convalescent patients limited the study. It also lacked early post-infection timepoints. Marked clonal contraction was seen in infection- and vaccine-induced clones late after vaccination.

This CDR3 has 15 amino acids. Trimming cost V 6 bases and J 0 bases, with 14 bases left between them. CDR1 and CDR2 (germline): MNHEY, SVGEGT. This clone was seen a few times. The antigen remains unidentified. ViraFEST expansion of antigen-specific CD4+ T cells with viral peptide pools preceded sequencing. When around ten days of culture had elapsed, CD4+ T cells were isolated. Participants completed two doses of the BNT162b2 or mRNA-1273 vaccine. Data came from immunoSEQ multiplex PCR; TCRdb stores just in-frame clones and leaves some out. The sample records about 59,000 clones, about 73% being singletons.

The V gene is TRBV6-2 or TRBV6-3, the J gene TRBJ1-1; D remains ambiguous. This TCR derives from a human donor who received a COVID-19 vaccine. The sample here was CD4+ T cells from PBMCs cultured with HCoV-OC43 spike peptides, taken after COVID-19 vaccination. Specified subset: HCoV-OC43 spike overlapping peptide pool stimulation. CDR3 nucleotide sequence: TGTGCCAGCAGCAAAATGGGGTTTATGAACACTGAAGCTTTCTTT. Translating it yields CASSKMGFMNTEAFF.